Each of the 10 T cell receptor beta chains below was sequenced from the same sample in a study of cytomegalovirus exposure and HLA in healthy donors. Using immunoSEQ multiplex PCR, the repertoire was profiled, and TCRdb retains in-frame clones only, with some absent. The profile shows some 240,000 clones, over 75% of them singletons. Sequenced material: PBMCs. Receptors originate from a woman between 18 and 29 years old in good health and CMV-seropositive.

The chain carries TRBV15 and TRBJ1-3; a weak D match, TRBD1 (5 bases). This CDR3 has 15 amino acids. Looked up from germline, CDR1 is LNHNV and CDR2 is YYDKDF (reference sequence). The V and J ends lost 2 bases and 3 bases respectively, with 11 bases between them. CDR3 sequence: CATSRSGQYGNTIYF. The CDR3 nucleotides are TGTGCCACCAGCAGATCCGGACAATATGGAAACACCATATATTTT.

The V call is TRBV28, the J call TRBJ2-5; the match to TRBD2 covers 8 bases. The germline V gene encodes CDR1 MDHEN and CDR2 SYDVKM. The V segment lost 3 bases and the J segment 4 bases; nucleotides outside the gene matches: 13. The CDR3 is 17 residues long. The CDR3 coding sequence is TGTGCCAGCAGTTTGGATCAAGTCGGGGGGGGGAGAGAGACCCAGTACTTC. Translated: CASSLDQVGGGRETQYF.

This chain connects TRBV5-1 to TRBJ2-2, with 7 bases fitting TRBD2. The V gene end was trimmed by 3 bases and the J gene end by 3 bases; junction bases not matched to a gene: 14. Germline V gives CDR1 SGHRS, CDR2 YFSETQ. The CDR3 is 18 amino acids. The CDR3 sequence: CASSSTPRGGSYTGELFF. Written as DNA, the CDR3 is TGCGCCAGCAGCTCCACCCCCCGGGGCGGGAGCTACACCGGGGAGCTGTTTTTT. Full variable domain (outside the CDR3, taken from reference TRBV5-1 and TRBJ2-2): KAGVTQTPRYLIKTRGQQVTLSCSPISGHRSVSWYQQTPGQGLQFLFEYFSETQRNKGNFPGRFSGRQFSNSRSEMNVSTLELGDSALYLCASSSTPRGGSYTGELFFGEGSRLTVL.

This sequence joins TRBV19 and TRBJ1-4; D gene unclear. Germline V CDR1 and CDR2: LNHDA, SQIVND (reference sequence). This CDR3 spans 17 amino acids. Trimming shortened V by 4 bases and J by 8 bases, and 23 bases separated the two germline ends. This chain's CDR3 is CASSNGPHGREEEKLFF. In nucleotides, the CDR3 is TGTGCCAGTAGTAATGGTCCACACGGGAGAGAGGAGGAAAAACTGTTTTTT.

This sequence joins TRBV27 and TRBJ2-7; 8 positions agree with TRBD1. The CDR3 is 14 amino acids. The V and J ends lost 3 bases and 3 bases, in that order; junction bases with no gene match: 4. Germline assignment: CDR1 MNHEY and CDR2 SMNVEV (reference sequence). The CDR3 here is CASSFAGTGYEQYF. CDR3 nucleotide sequence: TGTGCCAGCAGTTTCGCCGGGACAGGCTACGAGCAGTACTTC.

This chain uses TRBV19 with TRBJ2-2; 7 nucleotides line up with TRBD2. The CDR3 loop spans 18 amino acids. The germline CDR1 and CDR2 sequences are LNHDA and SQIVND (reference sequence). The junction had 19 bases not matched to a gene; V was cut back by 6 bases and J by 6 bases. CDR3 coding DNA: TGTGCCAGTAGGACAAAGTACTGGGGGGGGAAGGGCGCCGGGGAGCTGTTTTTT. Translating gives CASRTKYWGGKGAGELFF.

V is TRBV6-1 and J is TRBJ1-2; a weak D match, TRBD1 (6 bases). With 2 bases removed from V and 4 bases from J, the gap between germline ends came to 14 bases. The CDR3 contains 15 residues. CDR1 and CDR2 (germline): MNHNS, SASEGT. CDR3 nucleotide sequence: TGTGCCAGCAGTGAACTAAGGACAGCCCTCTATGGCTACACCTTC. Its protein product is CASSELRTALYGYTF.

The rearrangement joins TRBV4-1 to TRBJ1-1; a possible D gene is TRBD1 (5 bases). Trimming removed 1 base from V and 1 base from J, with 10 bases in between. The germline V gene has CDR1 MGHRA and CDR2 YSYEKL. This CDR3 region has 15 residues. The CDR3 region is CASSQGTGPNTEAFF. The CDR3 DNA follows: TGCGCCAGCAGCCAAGGCACAGGACCGAACACTGAAGCTTTCTTT.

This sequence joins TRBV2 and TRBJ1-2; D is possibly TRBD1 (6 bases). CDR3 length equals 15 residues. Germline loops: CDR1 SNHLY, CDR2 FYNNEI. Trimming pared 8 bases from V and 0 bases from J, leaving 16 bases between. The DNA for the CDR3 is TGTGCCAGCCTTAGACAGGCCCATTCTAACTATGGCTACACCTTC. It codes for CASLRQAHSNYGYTF.

This chain uses TRBV25-1 with TRBJ2-3; no clear D. The CDR3 runs to 15 residues. Germline CDR1 MGHDK, CDR2 SYGVNS. Trimming left V 5 bases short and J 6 bases short, with 18 bases between. The CDR3 reads CASSPLHIAPDTQYF. CDR3 DNA sequence: TGTGCCAGCAGTCCCCTTCACATCGCCCCCGATACGCAGTATTTT. The whole variable domain, filled in from reference TRBV25-1 and TRBJ2-3, reads EADIYQTPRYLVIGTGKKITLECSQTMGHDKMYWYQQDPGMELHLIHYSYGVNSTEKGDLSSESTVSRIRTEHFPLTLESARPSHTSQYLCASSPLHIAPDTQYFGPGTRLTVL.